This is a list of T cell receptor beta chains from one sample in a study of blood T cell repertoires in COVID-19. Sequenced by immunoSEQ multiplex PCR; TCRdb stores in-frame clones only, minus some. The data hold about 200,000 clones, with 82% observed a single time. Sequenced material: peripheral blood. The receptors derive from a woman in her forties with acute or convalescent COVID-19. CDR3s include the opening cysteine and the closing phenylalanine or tryptophan. The D gene is left open where the match is weak.

V gene	J gene	D gene	CDR3 DNA	CDR3 protein
TRBV6-6	TRBJ1-2	TRBD1	TGTGCCAGCAGTTATGGTCAGGGGGCTCATGGCTACACCTTC	CASSYGQGAHGYTF
TRBV12-3/TRBV12-4	TRBJ2-4	NA	TGTGCCAGCAGTTTTCATAACATTCAGTACTTC	CASSFHNIQYF
TRBV14	TRBJ1-3	NA	TGTGCCAGCAGCCAAGTTCGGCGGGGCGGCACCATATATTTT	CASSQVRRGGTIYF
TRBV4-2	TRBJ2-1	TRBD2	TGTGCCAGCAGCCAAGCTAGCGGGGAATACAATGAGCAGTTCTTC	CASSQASGEYNEQFF
TRBV9	TRBJ2-2	NA	TGTGCCAGCAGCGCCTACACCGGGGAGCTGTTTTTT	CASSAYTGELFF
TRBV5-6	TRBJ1-4	NA	TGTGCCAGCAGCTTGGGGCCAGGGGAAAAACTGTTTTTT	CASSLGPGEKLFF
TRBV5-8	TRBJ1-2	NA	TGTGCCAGCAGCTTGGAGGAAGGACAGATTATGGGCTACACCTTC	CASSLEEGQIMGYTF
TRBV6-1	TRBJ1-1	NA	TGTGCCAGCAGTGAAGTGGCAGGCCGACCGCTTGGGAACACTGAAGCTTTCTTT	CASSEVAGRPLGNTEAFF
TRBV10-2	TRBJ2-5	TRBD2	TGCGCCAGCAGCCCCGGGACTAGCGGGAGAGCTAAGAAGACCCAGTACTTC	CASSPGTSGRAKKTQYF
TRBV30	TRBJ2-5	TRBD2	TGTGCCTGGAGTCCTGGACTAGCGGGAGAGCTACAAGAGACCCAGTACTTC	CAWSPGLAGELQETQYF
TRBV3-1/TRBV3-2	TRBJ2-2	TRBD1	TGTGCCAGCAAAATATGGACAGGGAACACCGGGGAGCTGTTTTTT	CASKIWTGNTGELFF
TRBV27	TRBJ1-4	TRBD1	TGTGCCAGCAGAGAACTCGGGACAGGGAAAGAAAAACTGTTTTTT	CASRELGTGKEKLFF
TRBV19	TRBJ1-2	NA	TGTGCCAGTAGTATACAGGGAAGTGACTATGGCTACACCTTC	CASSIQGSDYGYTF
TRBV7-2	TRBJ1-4	TRBD1	TGTGCCAGCAGCTTAACGGGACAGGTTGAGAATGAAAAACTGTTTTTT	CASSLTGQVENEKLFF
TRBV18	TRBJ2-7	TRBD1	TGTGCCAGCTCACCGACAGGGGGATTCGAGCAGTACTTC	CASSPTGGFEQYF
TRBV6-2/TRBV6-3	TRBJ2-3	TRBD2	TGTGCCAGCAGTTACGGGACTACTAGCACAGATACGCAGTATTTT	CASSYGTTSTDTQYF
TRBV6-5	TRBJ1-1	NA	TGTGCCAGCACCGTTGACAAGCTTGTCACTGAAGCTTTCTTT	CASTVDKLVTEAFF
TRBV27	TRBJ1-3	NA	TGTGCCAGCAGTTTATATCTCGCGGGGGGAAACACCATATATTTT	CASSLYLAGGNTIYF
TRBV3-1/TRBV3-2	TRBJ2-1	NA	TGTGCCAGCAGCCCTCTAATGAGGGAGAGGTCCTACAATGAGCAGTTCTTC	CASSPLMRERSYNEQFF
TRBV27	TRBJ2-3	NA	TGTGCCAGCAGTTCTAGTGGCGATACGCAGTATTTT	CASSSSGDTQYF